The next 14 T cell receptor beta chains were all read from a single sample in a study of T cell responses to AZD1222 COVID-19 vaccine. This table comes from immunoSEQ multiplex PCR, and its TCRdb copy is limited to in-frame clones, with some not included. This table has around 80,000 clones, over 75% appearing once. Here the sequenced sample was peripheral blood, taken 28 days after the second AZD1222 dose. The receptors were gathered from an adult who received the AZD1222 COVID-19 vaccine.

The CDR3 is CASSQDAGVGSPLHF. CDR3 nucleotides: TGCGCCAGCAGCCAAGACGCAGGGGTGGGGTCACCCCTCCACTTT. The chain couples TRBV4-1 to TRBJ1-6; possible D gene TRBD1, 6 bases. The CDR3 is 15 residues long. CDR1 is MGHRA, CDR2 YSYEKL, per germline. V lost 0 bases, J lost 10 bases, and 13 bases lay in between.

The V and J genes are TRBV7-2 and TRBJ2-3; D might be TRBD2 (6 bases). Trimming shortened V by 5 bases and J by 6 bases, and 18 bases separated the two germline ends. Germline CDR1 and CDR2: SGHTA and FQGNSA. The CDR3 covers 15 residues. CDR3 amino acids: CASSPPAGLLDTQYF. The DNA of the CDR3 is TGTGCCAGCAGCCCCCCGGCGGGGCTTCTGGATACGCAGTATTTT. Variable domain in full (rest from reference TRBV7-2 and TRBJ2-3): GAGVSQSPSNKVTEKGKDVELRCDPISGHTALYWYRQSLGQGLEFLIYFQGNSAPDKSGLPSDRFSAERTGGSVSTLTIQRTQQEDSAVYLCASSPPAGLLDTQYFGPGTRLTVL.

This rearrangement joins TRBV2 to TRBJ1-2, with a weak D call TRBD1 (5 bases). Germline lookup yields CDR1 SNHLY and CDR2 FYNNEI. V was cut by 8 bases and J by 4 bases, with 17 bases left in between. CDR3 length equals 14 residues. The CDR3 protein is CASSEQGTPYGYTF. The CDR3 coding sequence is TGTGCCAGCTCTGAGCAGGGCACCCCCTATGGCTACACCTTC.

V gene TRBV6-5 combines with J gene TRBJ2-3, with TRBD2 matching 10 bases. The trim removed 0 bases at V and 1 base at J, leaving 1 base unmatched. Germline V gene sequence: CDR1 MNHEY, CDR2 SVGAGI. CDR3 size: 16 residues. DNA for the CDR3: TGTGCCAGCAGTTACTCGAGCGGGGGGGGCACAGATACGCAGTATTTT. Protein: CASSYSSGGGTDTQYF.

V and J are TRBV4-2 and TRBJ2-1, with 9 bases identical to TRBD2. The germline gives CDR1 LGHNA, CDR2 YNFKEQ. V was pared by 1 base and J by 3 bases, with 13 bases of the junction left unmatched. CDR3 length equals 19 residues. CDR3 protein: CASSQVLASGGTRYNEQFF. The CDR3 coding sequence is TGTGCCAGCAGCCAAGTGCTTGCGAGCGGGGGGACCCGCTACAATGAGCAGTTCTTC.

This chain joins TRBV11-1 and TRBJ1-5; no clear D. The CDR3 is made up of 13 amino acids. The germline gives CDR1 SGHAT, CDR2 FQDESV (reference sequence). The V and J ends lost 3 bases and 6 bases respectively, with 9 bases between them. The CDR3 DNA is TGTGCCAGCAGCTTGGGTGAGTTTCAGCCCCAGCATTTT. Translation: CASSLGEFQPQHF.

The chain uses TRBV10-3 and TRBJ1-1, with TRBD1 as a possible D gene (5 bases). The CDR3 is made up of 15 amino acids. The germline gives CDR1 ENHRY, CDR2 SYGVKD. Trimming stripped 0 bases from V and 5 bases from J, with 13 bases between. This chain's CDR3 is CAISESGGRGTEAFF. In DNA, the CDR3 is TGTGCCATCAGTGAGTCGGGAGGGAGGGGAACTGAAGCTTTCTTT.

The genes are TRBV21-1 and TRBJ2-3; TRBD2, the D gene given by the table, was not confirmed from the DNA. TRBV21-1 corresponds to a pseudogene. The CDR3 runs to 16 residues. CDR3 nucleotide sequence: TGTGCCAGCAGCCCGGGAGGCAGGGCATACACGGATACGCAGTATTTT. Translation: CASSPGGRAYTDTQYF.

This clone turned up a few times. V is TRBV5-5 and J is TRBJ2-7; D remains ambiguous. CDR1 SGHKS and CDR2 YYEKEE come from the germline V gene (reference sequence). CDR3 length: 14 amino acids. With 0 bases removed from V and 3 bases from J, the gap between germline ends came to 10 bases. CDR3 sequence (DNA): TGTGCCAGCAGCTTGGGACACGGGCGCTACGAGCAGTACTTC. Translated: CASSLGHGRYEQYF. Supplemented by reference TRBV5-5 and TRBJ2-7, the full variable domain reads DAGVTQSPTHLIKTRGQQVTLRCSPISGHKSVSWYQQVLGQGPQFIFQYYEKEERGRGNFPDRFSARQFPNYSSELNVNALLLGDSALYLCASSLGHGRYEQYFGPGTRLTVT.

The chain is built from TRBV30 and TRBJ2-7; 8 bases are a match to TRBD2. V was pared by 2 bases and J by 3 bases, with 12 bases of the junction left unmatched. Germline lookup yields CDR1 GTSNPN and CDR2 SVGIG (reference sequence). The length of the CDR3 is 16 residues. CDR3 protein: CAWSPHPGTRGYEQYF. Here the CDR3 DNA reads TGTGCCTGGAGTCCTCACCCCGGGACTAGGGGCTACGAGCAGTACTTC.

The chain has TRBV28 and TRBJ1-4, with D uncertain. With 5 bases removed from V and 4 bases from J, the gap between germline ends came to 11 bases. The CDR3 length is 14 residues. The V gene's germline CDR1 is MDHEN and CDR2 SYDVKM. CDR3 protein: CASSDIERNEKLFF. CDR3 DNA sequence: TGTGCCAGCAGTGACATTGAACGTAATGAAAAACTGTTTTTT.

The gene calls are TRBV3-1 (or the pseudogene TRBV3-2) and TRBJ1-3; no definite D call. CDR1 LGHDT and CDR2 YNNKEL come from the germline V gene (reference sequence). The ends were cut back, 3 bases at V and 0 bases at J, with 3 bases in the middle. The CDR3 is 13 amino acids. Here the CDR3 DNA reads TGTGCCAGCAGCCACCGCTCTGGAAACACCATATATTTT. It specifies CASSHRSGNTIYF.

The J gene is TRBJ1-5, the V gene TRBV11-2; 7 bases align to TRBD1. Looked up from germline, CDR1 is SGHAT and CDR2 is FQNNGV. V was clipped by 5 bases and J by 4 bases; unmatched bases: 2. This CDR3 is built from 13 residues. CDR3 region: CASSKQGNQPQHF. CDR3 bases: TGTGCCAGCAGCAAACAGGGGAATCAGCCCCAGCATTTT. The full variable domain, its missing parts supplied by reference TRBV11-2 and TRBJ1-5, is EAGVAQSPRYKIIEKRQSVAFWCNPISGHATLYWYQQILGQGPKLLIQFQNNGVVDDSQLPKDRFSAERLKGVDSTLKIQPAKLEDSAVYLCASSKQGNQPQHFGDGTRLSIL.

The V and J genes are TRBV7-2 and TRBJ1-2; 9 nucleotides line up with TRBD1. This CDR3 spans 17 amino acids. Germline CDR1 and CDR2: SGHTA and FQGNSA. J lost 4 bases, V lost 6 bases, and 15 bases had no gene match. The CDR3 nucleotides read TGTGCCAGCAGTTCAAGACAGGGGGTTAAGGTTAGCTATGGCTACACCTTC. It translates to CASSSRQGVKVSYGYTF.